This TCR beta chain was identified in a study of blood T cell repertoires in COVID-19. Study-level information: The samples span acute and convalescent COVID-19 from the United States, Italy and Spain. The cDNA or gDNA used as material had been derived from T cells, B-cell-depleted T cells, or PBMCs.

Trimming stripped 6 bases from V and 8 bases from J, with 16 bases between. Germline V gene sequence: CDR1 MDHEN, CDR2 SYDVKM. The CDR3 has 13 amino acids. Authors' processing steps: Estimated nucleated cell counts came from reference gene primer amplification. Clones were read by immunoSEQ multiplex PCR, and TCRdb kept only the in-frame ones, dropping some. V, J and clone size derive from that table, while D and trimming were established from the DNA sequence. The table includes 90,000 to 150,000 clones, 75% to 85% detected once. The specimen was peripheral blood. The clonotype comes from a woman of 80 years or more with acute or convalescent COVID-19. V gene TRBV28 combines with J gene TRBJ1-2; weak D call: TRBD1 (5 bases). Here the CDR3 DNA reads TGTGCCAGCAGCTCTGGGGGGACTGGGGGCTACACCTTC. As protein: CASSSGGTGGYTF.